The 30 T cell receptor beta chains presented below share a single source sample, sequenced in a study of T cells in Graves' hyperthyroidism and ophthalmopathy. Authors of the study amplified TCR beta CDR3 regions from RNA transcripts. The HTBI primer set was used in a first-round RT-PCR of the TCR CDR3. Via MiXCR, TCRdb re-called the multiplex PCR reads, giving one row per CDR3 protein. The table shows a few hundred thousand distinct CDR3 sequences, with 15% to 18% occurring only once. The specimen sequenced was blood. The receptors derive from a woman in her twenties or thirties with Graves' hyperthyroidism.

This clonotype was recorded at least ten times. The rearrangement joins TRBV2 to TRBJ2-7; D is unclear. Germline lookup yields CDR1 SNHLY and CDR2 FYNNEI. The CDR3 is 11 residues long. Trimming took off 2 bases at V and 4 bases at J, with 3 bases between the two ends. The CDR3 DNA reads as TGTGCCAGCAGTGAAACTTACGAGCAGTACTTC. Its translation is CASSETYEQYF. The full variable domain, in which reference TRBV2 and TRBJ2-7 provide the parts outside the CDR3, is EPEVTQTPSHQVTQMGQEVILRCVPISNHLYFYWYRQILGQKVEFLVSFYNNEISEKSEIFDDQFSVERPDGSNFTLKIRSTKLEDSAMYFCASSETYEQYFGPGTRLTVT.

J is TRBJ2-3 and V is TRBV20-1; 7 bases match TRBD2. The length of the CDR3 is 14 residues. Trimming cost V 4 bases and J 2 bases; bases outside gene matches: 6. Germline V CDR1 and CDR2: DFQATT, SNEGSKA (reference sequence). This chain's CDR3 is CSANLAGPTDTQYF. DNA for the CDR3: TGCAGTGCTAATTTAGCGGGCCCCACAGATACGCAGTATTTT.

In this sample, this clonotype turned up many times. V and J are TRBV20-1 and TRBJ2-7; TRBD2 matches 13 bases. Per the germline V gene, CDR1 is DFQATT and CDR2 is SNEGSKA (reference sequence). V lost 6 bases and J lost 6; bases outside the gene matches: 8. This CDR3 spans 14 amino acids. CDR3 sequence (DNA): TGCAGTGCCAGGACTAGCGGGAGTATAGGCGAGCAGTACTTC. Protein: CSARTSGSIGEQYF.

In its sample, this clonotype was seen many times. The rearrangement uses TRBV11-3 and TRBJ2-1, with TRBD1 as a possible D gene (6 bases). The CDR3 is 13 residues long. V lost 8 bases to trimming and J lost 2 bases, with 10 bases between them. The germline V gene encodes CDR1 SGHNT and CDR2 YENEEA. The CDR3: CASGAGAYNEQFF. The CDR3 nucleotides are TGTGCCAGCGGGGCAGGGGCCTACAATGAGCAGTTCTTC.

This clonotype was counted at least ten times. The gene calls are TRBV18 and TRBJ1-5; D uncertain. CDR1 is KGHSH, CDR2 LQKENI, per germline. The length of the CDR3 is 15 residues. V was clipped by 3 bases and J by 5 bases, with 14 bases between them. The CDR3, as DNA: TGTGCCAGCTCACCGGATTCTCCCCCCCATCAGCCCCAGCATTTT. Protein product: CASSPDSPPHQPQHF.

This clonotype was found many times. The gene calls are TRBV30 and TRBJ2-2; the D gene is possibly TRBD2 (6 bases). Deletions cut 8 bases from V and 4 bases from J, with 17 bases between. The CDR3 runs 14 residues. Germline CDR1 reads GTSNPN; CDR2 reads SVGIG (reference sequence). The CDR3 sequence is CALSEGGITGELFF. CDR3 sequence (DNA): TGTGCCCTAAGTGAGGGCGGGATCACCGGGGAGCTGTTTTTT.

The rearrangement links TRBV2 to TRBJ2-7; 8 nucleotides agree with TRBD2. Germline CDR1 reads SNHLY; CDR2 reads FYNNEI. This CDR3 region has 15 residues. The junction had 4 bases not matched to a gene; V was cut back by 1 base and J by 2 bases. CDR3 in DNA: TGTGCCAGCAGTGAAGGACTAGCGAGGGCCTACGAGCAGTACTTC. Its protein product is CASSEGLARAYEQYF.

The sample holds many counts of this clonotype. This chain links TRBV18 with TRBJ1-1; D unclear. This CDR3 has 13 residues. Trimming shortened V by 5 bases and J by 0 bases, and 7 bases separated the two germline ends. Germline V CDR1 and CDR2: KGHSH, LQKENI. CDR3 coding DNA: TGTGCCAGCTCATCTTTGTTGAACACTGAAGCTTTCTTT. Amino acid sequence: CASSSLLNTEAFF.

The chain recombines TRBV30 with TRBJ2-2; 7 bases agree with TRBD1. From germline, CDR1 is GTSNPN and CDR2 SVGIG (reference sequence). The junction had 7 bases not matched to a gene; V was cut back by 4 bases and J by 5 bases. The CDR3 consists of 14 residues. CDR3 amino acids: CAWTDRVWTGELFF. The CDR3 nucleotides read TGTGCCTGGACCGACAGGGTTTGGACCGGGGAGCTGTTTTTT. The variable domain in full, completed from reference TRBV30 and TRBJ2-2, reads SQTIHQWPATLVQPVGSPLSLECTVEGTSNPNLYWYRQAAGRGLQLLFYSVGIGQISSEVPQNLSASRPQDRQFILSSKKLLLSDSGFYLCAWTDRVWTGELFFGEGSRLTVL.

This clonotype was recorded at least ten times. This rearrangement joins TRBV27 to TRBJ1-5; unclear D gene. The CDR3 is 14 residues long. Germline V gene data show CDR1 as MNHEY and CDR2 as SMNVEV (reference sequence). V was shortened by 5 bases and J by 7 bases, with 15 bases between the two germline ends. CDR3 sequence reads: CASSTAHQVQPQHF. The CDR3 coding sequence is TGTGCCAGCAGTACAGCTCACCAGGTGCAGCCCCAGCATTTT.

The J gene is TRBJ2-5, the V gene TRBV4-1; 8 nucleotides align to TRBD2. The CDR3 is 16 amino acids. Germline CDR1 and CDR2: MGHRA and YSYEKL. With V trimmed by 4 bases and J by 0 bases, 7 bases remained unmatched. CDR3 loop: CASSPTSGVYQETQYF. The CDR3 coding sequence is TGCGCCAGCAGCCCCACTAGCGGAGTGTACCAAGAGACCCAGTACTTC.

The CDR3 region has the DNA TGTGCCATCAACGACCGGCAAGGGGGCACTGAAGCTTTCTTT. Protein: CAINDRQGGTEAFF. The chain carries TRBV10-3 and TRBJ1-1; D is possibly TRBD1 (6 bases). The ends were cut back, 7 bases at V and 4 bases at J, with 16 bases in the middle. CDR3 length: 14 amino acids. The germline gives CDR1 ENHRY, CDR2 SYGVKD.

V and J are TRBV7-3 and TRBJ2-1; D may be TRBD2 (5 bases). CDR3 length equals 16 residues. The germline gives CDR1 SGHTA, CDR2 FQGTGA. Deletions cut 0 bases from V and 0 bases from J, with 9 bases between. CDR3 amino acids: CASSLTATISYNEQFF. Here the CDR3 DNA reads TGTGCCAGCAGCTTAACGGCGACTATCTCCTACAATGAGCAGTTCTTC.

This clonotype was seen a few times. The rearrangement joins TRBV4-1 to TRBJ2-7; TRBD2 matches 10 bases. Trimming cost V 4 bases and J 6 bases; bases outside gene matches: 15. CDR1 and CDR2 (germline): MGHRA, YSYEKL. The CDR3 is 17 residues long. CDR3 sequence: CASSLSQTGLAGVEQYF. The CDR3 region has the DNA TGCGCCAGCAGCCTCTCTCAAACGGGGCTAGCGGGAGTCGAGCAGTACTTC.

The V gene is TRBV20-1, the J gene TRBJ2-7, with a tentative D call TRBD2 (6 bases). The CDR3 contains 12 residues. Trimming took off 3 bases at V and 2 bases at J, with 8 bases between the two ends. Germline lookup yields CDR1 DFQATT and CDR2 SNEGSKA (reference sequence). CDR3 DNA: TGCAGTGCTAGGGCTAGCGCCTACGAGCAGTACTTC. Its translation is CSARASAYEQYF.

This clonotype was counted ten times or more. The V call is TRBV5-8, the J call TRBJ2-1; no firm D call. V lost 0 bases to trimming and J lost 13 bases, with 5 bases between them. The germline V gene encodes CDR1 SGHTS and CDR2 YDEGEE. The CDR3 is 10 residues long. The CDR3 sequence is CASSLVDQFF. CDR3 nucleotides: TGTGCCAGCAGCTTGGTTGATCAGTTCTTC.

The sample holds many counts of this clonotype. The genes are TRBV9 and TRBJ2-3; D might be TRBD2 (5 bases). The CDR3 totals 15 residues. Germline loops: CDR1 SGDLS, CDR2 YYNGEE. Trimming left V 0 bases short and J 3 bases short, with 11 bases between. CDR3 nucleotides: TGTGCCAGCAGCGTAGGAGGGCGTCCGACAGATACGCAGTATTTT. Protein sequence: CASSVGGRPTDTQYF.

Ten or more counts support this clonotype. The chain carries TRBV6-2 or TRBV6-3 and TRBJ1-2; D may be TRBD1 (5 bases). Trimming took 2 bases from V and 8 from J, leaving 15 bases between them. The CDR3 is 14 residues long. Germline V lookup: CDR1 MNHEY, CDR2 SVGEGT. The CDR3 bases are TGTGCCAGCAGTTACACGTCAGCAGGGACCGGCTACACCTTC. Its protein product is CASSYTSAGTGYTF.

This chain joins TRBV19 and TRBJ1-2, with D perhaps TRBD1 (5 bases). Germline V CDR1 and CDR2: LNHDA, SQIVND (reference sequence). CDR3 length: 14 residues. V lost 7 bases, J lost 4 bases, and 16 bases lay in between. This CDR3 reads CASTLRGKPYGYTF. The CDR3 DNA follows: TGTGCCAGTACGTTGAGGGGAAAGCCCTATGGCTACACCTTC.

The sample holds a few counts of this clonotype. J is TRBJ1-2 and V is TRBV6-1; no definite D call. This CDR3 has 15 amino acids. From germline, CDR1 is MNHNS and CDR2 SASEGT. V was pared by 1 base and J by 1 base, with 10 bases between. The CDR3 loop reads CASSEGGTFNYGYTF. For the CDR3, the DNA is TGTGCCAGCAGTGAAGGTGGCACCTTTAACTATGGCTACACCTTC.

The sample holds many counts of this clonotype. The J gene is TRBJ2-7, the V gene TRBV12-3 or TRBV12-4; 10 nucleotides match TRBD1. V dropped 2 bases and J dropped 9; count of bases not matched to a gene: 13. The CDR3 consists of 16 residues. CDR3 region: CASSLSSRDRGMWQYF. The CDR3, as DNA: TGTGCCAGCAGTTTATCCTCCCGGGACAGGGGAATGTGGCAGTACTTC.

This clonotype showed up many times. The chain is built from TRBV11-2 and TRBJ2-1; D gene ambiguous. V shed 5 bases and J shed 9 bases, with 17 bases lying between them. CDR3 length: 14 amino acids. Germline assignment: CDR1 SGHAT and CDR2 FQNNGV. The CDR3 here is CASSQFGSPSEQFF. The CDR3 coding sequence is TGTGCCAGCAGCCAGTTCGGCAGCCCCAGTGAGCAGTTCTTC.

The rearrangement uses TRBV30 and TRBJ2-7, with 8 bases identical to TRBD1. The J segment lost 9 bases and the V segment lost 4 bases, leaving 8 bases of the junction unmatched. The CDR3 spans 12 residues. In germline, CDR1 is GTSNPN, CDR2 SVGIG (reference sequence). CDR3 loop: CAWIGQGAGQYF. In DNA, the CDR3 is TGTGCCTGGATCGGTCAGGGGGCTGGGCAGTACTTC.

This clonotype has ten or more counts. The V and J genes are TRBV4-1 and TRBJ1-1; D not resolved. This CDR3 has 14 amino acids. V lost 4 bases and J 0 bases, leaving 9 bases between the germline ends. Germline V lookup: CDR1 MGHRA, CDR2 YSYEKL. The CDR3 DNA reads TGCGCCAGCAGCCCCAGGACGGTGAACACTGAAGCTTTCTTT. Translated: CASSPRTVNTEAFF.

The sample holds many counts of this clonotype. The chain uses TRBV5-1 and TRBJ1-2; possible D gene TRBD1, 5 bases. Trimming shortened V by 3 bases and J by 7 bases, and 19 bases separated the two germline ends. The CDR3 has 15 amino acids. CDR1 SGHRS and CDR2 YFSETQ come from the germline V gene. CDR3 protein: CASSSGDGLLGGYTF. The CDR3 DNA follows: TGCGCCAGCAGCTCGGGGGACGGTCTTCTAGGTGGCTACACCTTC. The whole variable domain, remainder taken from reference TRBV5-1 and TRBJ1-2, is KAGVTQTPRYLIKTRGQQVTLSCSPISGHRSVSWYQQTPGQGLQFLFEYFSETQRNKGNFPGRFSGRQFSNSRSEMNVSTLELGDSALYLCASSSGDGLLGGYTFGSGTRLTVV.

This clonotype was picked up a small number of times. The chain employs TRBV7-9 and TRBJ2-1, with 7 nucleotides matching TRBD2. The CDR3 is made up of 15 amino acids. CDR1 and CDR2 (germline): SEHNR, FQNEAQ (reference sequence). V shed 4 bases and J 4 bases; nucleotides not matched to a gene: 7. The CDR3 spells CASSSKSGLYNEQFF. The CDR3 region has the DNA TGTGCCAGCAGCTCGAAATCGGGACTATACAATGAGCAGTTCTTC.

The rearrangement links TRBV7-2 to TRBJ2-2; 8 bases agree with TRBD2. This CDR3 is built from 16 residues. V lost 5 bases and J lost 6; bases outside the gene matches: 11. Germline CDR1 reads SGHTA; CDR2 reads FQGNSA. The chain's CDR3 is CASSARGGEGAGELFF. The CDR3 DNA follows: TGTGCCAGCAGCGCCCGGGGGGGGGAGGGAGCCGGGGAGCTGTTTTTT.

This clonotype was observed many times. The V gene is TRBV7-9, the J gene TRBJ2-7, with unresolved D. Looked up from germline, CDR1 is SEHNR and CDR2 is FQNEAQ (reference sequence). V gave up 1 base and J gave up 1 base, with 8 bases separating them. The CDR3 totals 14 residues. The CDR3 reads CASSLGQSSYEQYF. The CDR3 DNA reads TGTGCCAGCAGCTTAGGCCAGAGTTCCTACGAGCAGTACTTC.

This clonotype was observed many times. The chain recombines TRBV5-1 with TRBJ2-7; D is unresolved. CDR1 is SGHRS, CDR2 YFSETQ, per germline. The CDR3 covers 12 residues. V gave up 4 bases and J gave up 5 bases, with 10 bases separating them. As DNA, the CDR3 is TGCGCCAGCAGCACCGCCACTAACGAGCAGTACTTC. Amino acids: CASSTATNEQYF.

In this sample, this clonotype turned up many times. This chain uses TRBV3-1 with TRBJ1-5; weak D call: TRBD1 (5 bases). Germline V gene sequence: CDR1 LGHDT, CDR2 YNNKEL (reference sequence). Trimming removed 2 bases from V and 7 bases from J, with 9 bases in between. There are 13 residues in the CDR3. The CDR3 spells CASSQQGAQPQHF. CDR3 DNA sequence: TGTGCCAGCAGCCAACAGGGCGCCCAGCCCCAGCATTTT. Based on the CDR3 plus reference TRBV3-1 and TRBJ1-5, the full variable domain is DTAVSQTPKYLVTQMGNDKSIKCEQNLGHDTMYWYKQDSKKFLKIMFSYNNKELIINETVPNRFSPKSPDKAHLNLHINSLELGDSAVYFCASSQQGAQPQHFGDGTRLSIL.